The rows below give T cell receptor beta chains drawn from one sample of a study of blood T cells in healthy people across ages. MiXCR, run by TCRdb on the 5' RACE reads, gives a single entry per CDR3 protein. The table has some 900,000 distinct CDR3 sequences, roughly 50% seen once; the top ten hold over 10%. Material: blood. The receptors stem from a man aged 30 to 39 in good health. Each CDR3 is given with its conserved first and last residue. The D gene is left open where the match is weak. For some rows the clone size is stated as once, few or many, or as a class when expanded; others skip it.

J	D	V	size	CDR3	DNA
TRBJ1-2	TRBD1	TRBV10-3	NA	CAISGTGGYGYTF	TGTGCCATCAGTGGGACAGGGGGTTATGGCTACACCTTC
TRBJ2-3	NA	TRBV7-9	NA	CASSLTVSDTQYF	TGTGCCAGCAGCCTGACGGTTTCAGATACGCAGTATTTT
TRBJ2-7	NA	TRBV7-3	NA	CASRETGADEQYF	TGTGCCAGCAGGGAGACAGGAGCGGACGAGCAGTACTTC
TRBJ1-6	NA	TRBV7-8	NA	CASSLLSGDGNNSPLHF	TGTGCCAGCAGCTTACTCTCGGGAGACGGGAATAATTCACCCCTCCACTTT
TRBJ2-7	NA	TRBV9	few	CASSVGGLNYEQYF	TGTGCCAGCAGCGTAGGCGGCCTTAACTACGAGCAGTACTTC
TRBJ2-1	TRBD2	TRBV7-2	NA	CAGSLFGRLATTEQFF	TGTGCCGGCAGCTTATTCGGGCGACTAGCGACCACTGAGCAGTTCTTC
TRBJ1-1	NA	TRBV12-3/TRBV12-4	NA	CASRLRGTEAFF	TGTGCCAGCAGATTGAGGGGCACTGAAGCTTTCTTT
TRBJ1-2	NA	TRBV21-1	NA	CASSKGHGGNYGYTF	TGTGCCAGCAGCAAAGGTCACGGGGGGAACTATGGCTACACCTTC
TRBJ1-2	NA	TRBV7-9	NA	CASSPRGEWDYGYTF	TGTGCCAGCAGCCCTCGGGGAGAATGGGACTATGGCTACACCTTC
TRBJ2-1	NA	TRBV5-6	NA	CASSFDRNNKQFF	TGTGCCAGCAGCTTTGACCGGAACAATAAGCAGTTCTTC
TRBJ2-6	NA	TRBV20-1	few	CSAKHRDPLSGANVLTF	TGCAGTGCTAAGCACCGGGACCCCCTATCTGGGGCCAACGTCCTGACTTTC
TRBJ2-7	NA	TRBV13	NA	CASSDQSREGDEQYF	TGTGCCAGCAGCGACCAATCGAGGGAGGGGGACGAGCAGTACTTC
TRBJ2-7	TRBD2	TRBV27	NA	CASSLTGLAGSYEQYF	TGTGCCAGCAGTTTAACCGGACTAGCGGGATCCTACGAGCAGTACTTC
TRBJ2-7	TRBD1	TRBV13	NA	CASRLGQGYHEQYF	TGTGCCAGCAGGTTAGGACAGGGTTACCACGAGCAGTACTTC
TRBJ2-5	TRBD2	TRBV11-2	NA	CASSSGLSGVQETQYF	TGTGCCAGCAGCTCAGGGTTAAGCGGGGTACAAGAGACCCAGTACTTC
TRBJ1-1	TRBD1	TRBV4-1	NA	CASSQEETGGTEAFF	TGCGCCAGCAGCCAAGAAGAAACAGGGGGGACTGAAGCTTTCTTT
TRBJ2-7	NA	TRBV28	few	CASRGGTATYEQYF	TGTGCCAGCAGGGGTGGGACTGCGACCTACGAGCAGTACTTC
TRBJ1-4	TRBD1	TRBV7-8	NA	CASSKTGASSNEKLFF	TGTGCCAGCAGCAAGACAGGGGCGTCGTCTAATGAAAAACTGTTTTTT
TRBJ1-1	TRBD1	TRBV5-1	NA	CASSLGRGSYMNTEAFF	TGCGCCAGCAGCTTGGGCAGGGGGTCTTATATGAACACTGAAGCTTTCTTT
TRBJ2-3	TRBD2	TRBV20-1	few	CSARALARGGLTDTQYF	TGCAGTGCTAGAGCTCTTGCGCGGGGGGGCCTCACAGATACGCAGTATTTT
TRBJ2-7	TRBD2	TRBV20-1	few	CSAGMTAGGWGSYEQYF	TGCAGTGCTGGCATGACAGCGGGGGGGTGGGGCTCCTACGAGCAGTACTTC
TRBJ2-7	NA	TRBV20-1	NA	CSASRGFSYEQYF	TGCAGTGCTAGCAGGGGATTCTCCTACGAGCAGTACTTC
TRBJ1-2	NA	TRBV7-3	NA	CASSLSQGGSYTF	TGTGCCAGCAGCTTATCGCAGGGTGGAAGCTACACCTTC